Sequencing of this T cell receptor beta chain was carried out in a study of blood T cell repertoires in COVID-19. The wider study: The origin of the acute and convalescent COVID-19 samples was the United States, Italy and Spain. PBMCs, B-cell-depleted T cells, or T cells provided the cDNA or gDNA that made up the material.

V lost 3 bases and J 8 bases, leaving 16 bases between the germline ends. The germline V gene encodes CDR1 LNHDA and CDR2 SQIVND (reference sequence). This CDR3 is 14 amino acids long. In the authors' methods: Nucleated cell counts were estimated from reference gene primer amplification. Sequencing was performed with immunoSEQ multiplex PCR; in TCRdb, only in-frame clones are kept and a portion is missing. Clone size and V and J calls were adopted from that table, with D and trimming inferred from the DNA. The data contain fewer than 150,000 clones, roughly 80% of them seen just once; the ten biggest clones take up 5.5% to 7%.

What was sequenced was peripheral blood. The clonotype comes from a human donor in a cohort sampled during active COVID-19. The chain carries TRBV19 and TRBJ1-1, with D unresolved. The CDR3 loop is CASSIRTELTEAFF. In DNA form, the CDR3 reads TGTGCCAGTAGTATTAGGACTGAACTAACCGAAGCTTTCTTT.